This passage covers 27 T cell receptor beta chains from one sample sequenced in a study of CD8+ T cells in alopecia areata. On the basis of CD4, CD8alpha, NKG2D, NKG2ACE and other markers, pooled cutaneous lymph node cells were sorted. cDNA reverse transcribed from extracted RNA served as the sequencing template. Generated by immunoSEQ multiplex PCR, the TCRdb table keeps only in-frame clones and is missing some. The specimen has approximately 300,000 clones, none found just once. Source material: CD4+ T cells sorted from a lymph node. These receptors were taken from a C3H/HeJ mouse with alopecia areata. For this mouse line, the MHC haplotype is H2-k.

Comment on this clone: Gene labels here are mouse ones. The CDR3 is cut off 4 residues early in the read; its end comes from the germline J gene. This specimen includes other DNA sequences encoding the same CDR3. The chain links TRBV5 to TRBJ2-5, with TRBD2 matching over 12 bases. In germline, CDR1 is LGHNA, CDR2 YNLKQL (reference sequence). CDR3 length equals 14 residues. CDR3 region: CASSQDWGGDTQYF. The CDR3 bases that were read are TGTGCCAGCAGCCAGGACTGGGGGGGGGAC.

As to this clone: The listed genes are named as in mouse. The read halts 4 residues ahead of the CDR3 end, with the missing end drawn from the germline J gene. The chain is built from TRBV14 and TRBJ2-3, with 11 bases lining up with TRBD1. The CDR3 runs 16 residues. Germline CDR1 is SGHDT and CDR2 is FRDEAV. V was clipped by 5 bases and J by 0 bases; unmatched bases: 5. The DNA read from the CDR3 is TGTGCCAGCAGCCCCGGGACAGGGGGTAGTGCAGAA. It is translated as CASSPGTGGSAE. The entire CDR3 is CASSPGTGGSAETLYF.

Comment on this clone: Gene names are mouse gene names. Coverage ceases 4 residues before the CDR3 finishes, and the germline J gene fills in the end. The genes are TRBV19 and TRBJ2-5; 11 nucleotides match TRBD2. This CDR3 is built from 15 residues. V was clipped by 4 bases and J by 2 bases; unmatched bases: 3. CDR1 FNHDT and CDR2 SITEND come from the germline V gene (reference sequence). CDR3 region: CASSLLGGLQDTQYF. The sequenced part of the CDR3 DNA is TGTGCCAGCAGTCTACTGGGGGGGCTCCAAGAC.

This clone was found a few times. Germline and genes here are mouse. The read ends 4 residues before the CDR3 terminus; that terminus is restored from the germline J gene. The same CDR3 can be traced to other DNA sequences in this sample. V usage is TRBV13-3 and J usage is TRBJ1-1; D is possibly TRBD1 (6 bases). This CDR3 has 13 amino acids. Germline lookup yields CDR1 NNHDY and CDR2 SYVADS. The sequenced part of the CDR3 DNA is TGTGCCAGCAGTGATCCGGGACATACA. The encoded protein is CASSDPGHT. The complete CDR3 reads CASSDPGHTEVFF.

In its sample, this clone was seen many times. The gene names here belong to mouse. The CDR3 bases that were read are TGTGCCAGCGGTGACAGGGAAAACACA. Translation gives CASGDRENT. Given in full, the CDR3 is CASGDRENTEVFF. The chain joins TRBV13-2 to TRBJ1-1; tentative D call: TRBD1 (5 bases). The sequence runs out 4 residues before the end of the CDR3; the remainder is reconstructed from the germline J gene. Germline CDR1 reads NNHNN; CDR2 reads SYGAGS (reference sequence). Trimming stripped 2 bases from V and 1 base from J, with 6 bases between. The CDR3 extends over 13 amino acids.

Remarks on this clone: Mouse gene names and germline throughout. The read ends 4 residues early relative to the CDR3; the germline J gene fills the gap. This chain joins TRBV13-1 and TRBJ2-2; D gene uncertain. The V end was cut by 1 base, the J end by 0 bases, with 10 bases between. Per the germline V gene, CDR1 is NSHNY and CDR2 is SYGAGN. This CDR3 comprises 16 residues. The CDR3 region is CASSDSRRTNTGQLYF. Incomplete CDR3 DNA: TGTGCCAGCAGTGATAGCAGAAGAACAAACACCGGG.

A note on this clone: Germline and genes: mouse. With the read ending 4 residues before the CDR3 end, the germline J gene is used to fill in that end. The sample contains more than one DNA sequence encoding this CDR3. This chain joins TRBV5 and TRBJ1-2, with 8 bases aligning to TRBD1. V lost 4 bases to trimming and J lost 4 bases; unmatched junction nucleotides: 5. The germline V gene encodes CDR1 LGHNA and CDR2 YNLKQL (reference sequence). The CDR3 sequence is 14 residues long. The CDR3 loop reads CASSPQGAGSDYTF. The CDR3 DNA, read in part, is TGTGCCAGCAGCCCTCAGGGGGCAGGCTCC.

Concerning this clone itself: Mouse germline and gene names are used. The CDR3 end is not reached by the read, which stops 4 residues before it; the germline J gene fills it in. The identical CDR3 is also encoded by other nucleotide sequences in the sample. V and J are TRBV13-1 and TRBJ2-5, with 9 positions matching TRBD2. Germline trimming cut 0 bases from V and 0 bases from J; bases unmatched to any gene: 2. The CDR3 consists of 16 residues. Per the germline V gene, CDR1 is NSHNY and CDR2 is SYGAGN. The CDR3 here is CASSDGLGDNQDTQYF. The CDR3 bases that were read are TGTGCCAGCAGTGATGGACTGGGGGATAACCAAGAC.

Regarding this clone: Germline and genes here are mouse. The CDR3 sequence: CASSSRDWEYEQYF. CDR3 bases read: TGTGCCAGCAGCTCCCGGGACTGGGAGTAT. The chain employs TRBV5 and TRBJ2-7; the match to TRBD2 covers 9 bases. The read ends 4 residues early relative to the CDR3; the germline J gene fills the gap. CDR3 length equals 14 residues. Germline values: CDR1 LGHNA, CDR2 YNLKQL (reference sequence).

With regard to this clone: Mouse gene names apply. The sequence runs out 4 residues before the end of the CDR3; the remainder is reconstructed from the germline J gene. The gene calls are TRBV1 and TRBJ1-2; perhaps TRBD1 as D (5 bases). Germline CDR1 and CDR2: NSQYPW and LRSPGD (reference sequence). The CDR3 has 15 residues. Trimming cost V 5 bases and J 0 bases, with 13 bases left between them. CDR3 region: CTCSNHRPPNSDYTF. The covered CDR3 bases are TGCACCTGCAGTAACCACAGGCCTCCAAACTCC.

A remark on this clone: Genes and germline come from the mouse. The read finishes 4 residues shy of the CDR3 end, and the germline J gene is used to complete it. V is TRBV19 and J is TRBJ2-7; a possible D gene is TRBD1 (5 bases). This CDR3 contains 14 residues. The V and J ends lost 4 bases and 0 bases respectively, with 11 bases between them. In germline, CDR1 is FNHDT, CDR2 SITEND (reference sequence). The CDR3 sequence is CASSVRAYSYEQYF. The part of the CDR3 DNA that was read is TGTGCCAGCAGTGTCAGGGCCTACTCCTAT.

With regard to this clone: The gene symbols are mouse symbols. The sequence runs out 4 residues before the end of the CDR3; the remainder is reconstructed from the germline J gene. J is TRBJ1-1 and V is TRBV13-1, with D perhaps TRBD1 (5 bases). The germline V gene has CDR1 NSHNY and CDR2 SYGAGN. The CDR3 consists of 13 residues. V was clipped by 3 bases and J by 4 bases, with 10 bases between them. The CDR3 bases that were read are TGTGCCAGCAGTGGGGGGGACGGCACA. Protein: CASSGGDGT. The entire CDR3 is CASSGGDGTEVFF.

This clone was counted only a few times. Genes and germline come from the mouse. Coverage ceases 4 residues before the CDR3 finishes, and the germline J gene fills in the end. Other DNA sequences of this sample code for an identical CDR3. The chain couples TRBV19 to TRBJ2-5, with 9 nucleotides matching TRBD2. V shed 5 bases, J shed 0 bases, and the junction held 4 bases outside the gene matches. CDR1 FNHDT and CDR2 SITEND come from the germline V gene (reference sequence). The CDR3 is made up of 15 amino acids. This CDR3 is CASSRLGVNQDTQYF. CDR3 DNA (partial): TGTGCCAGCAGCAGACTGGGGGTTAACCAAGAC.

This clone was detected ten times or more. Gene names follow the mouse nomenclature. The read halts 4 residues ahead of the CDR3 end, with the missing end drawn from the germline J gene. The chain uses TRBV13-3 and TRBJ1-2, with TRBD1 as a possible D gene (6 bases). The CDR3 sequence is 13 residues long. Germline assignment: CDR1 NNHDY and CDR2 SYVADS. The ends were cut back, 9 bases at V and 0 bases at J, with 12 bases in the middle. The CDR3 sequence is CATSGTTNSDYTF. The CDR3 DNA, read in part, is TGTGCCACCTCCGGGACAACAAACTCC.

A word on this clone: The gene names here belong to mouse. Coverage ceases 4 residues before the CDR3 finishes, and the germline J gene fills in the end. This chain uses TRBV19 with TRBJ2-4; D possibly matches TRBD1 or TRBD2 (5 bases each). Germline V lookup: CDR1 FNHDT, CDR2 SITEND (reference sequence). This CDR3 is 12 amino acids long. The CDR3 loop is CASSMGENTLYF. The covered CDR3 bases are TGTGCCAGCAGTATGGGGGAAAAC.

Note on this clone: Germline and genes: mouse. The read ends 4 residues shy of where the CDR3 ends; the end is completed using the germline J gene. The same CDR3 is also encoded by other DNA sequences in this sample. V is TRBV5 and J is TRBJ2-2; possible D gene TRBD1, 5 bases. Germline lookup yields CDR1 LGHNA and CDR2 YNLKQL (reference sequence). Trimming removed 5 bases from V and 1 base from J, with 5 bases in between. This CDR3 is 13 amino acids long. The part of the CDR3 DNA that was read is TGTGCCAGCAGCGGACAAAACACCGGG. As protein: CASSGQNTG. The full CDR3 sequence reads CASSGQNTGQLYF.

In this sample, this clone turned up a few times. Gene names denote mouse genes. The sequenced CDR3 bases are TGTGCCAGCAGCTTGGGACAGGGGTATAATTCGCCC. Amino acid sequence: CASSLGQGYNSP. The CDR3 reads in full as CASSLGQGYNSPLYF. The chain employs TRBV4 and TRBJ1-6, with 10 bases identical to TRBD1. The sequenced fragment ends 3 residues before the CDR3 boundary, so the rest is inferred from the germline J gene. TRBJ1-6 belongs to the ORF category, with a function that is uncertain. Trimming cost V 4 bases and J 4 bases; bases outside gene matches: 1. CDR1 is LGHDT and CDR2 is YNNKQL in the germline V gene (reference sequence). The CDR3 is 15 residues long.

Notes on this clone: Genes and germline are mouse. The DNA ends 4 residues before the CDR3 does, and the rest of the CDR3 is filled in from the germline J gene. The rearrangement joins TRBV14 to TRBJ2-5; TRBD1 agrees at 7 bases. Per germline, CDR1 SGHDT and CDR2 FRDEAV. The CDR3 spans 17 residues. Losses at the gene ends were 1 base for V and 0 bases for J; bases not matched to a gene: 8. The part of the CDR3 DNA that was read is TGTGCCAGCAGTTTCCGTCCCGGGACAGTTAACCAAGAC. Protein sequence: CASSFRPGTVNQD. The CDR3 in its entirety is CASSFRPGTVNQDTQYF.

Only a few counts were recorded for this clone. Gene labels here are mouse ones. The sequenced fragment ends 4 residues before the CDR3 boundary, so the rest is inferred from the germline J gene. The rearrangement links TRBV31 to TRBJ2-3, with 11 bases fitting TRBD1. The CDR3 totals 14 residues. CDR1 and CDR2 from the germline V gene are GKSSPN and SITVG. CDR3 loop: CAWRAGTGGETLYF. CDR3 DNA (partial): TGTGCCTGGAGAGCCGGGACAGGGGGAGAA.

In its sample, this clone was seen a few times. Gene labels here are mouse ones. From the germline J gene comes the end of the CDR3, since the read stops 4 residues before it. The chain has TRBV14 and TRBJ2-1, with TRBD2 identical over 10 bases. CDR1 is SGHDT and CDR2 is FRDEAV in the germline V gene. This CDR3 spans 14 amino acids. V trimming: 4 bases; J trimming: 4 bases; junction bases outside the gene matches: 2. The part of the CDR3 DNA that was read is TGTGCCAGCAGTGACTGGGGGGATTATGCT. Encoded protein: CASSDWGDYA. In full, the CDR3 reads CASSDWGDYAEQFF.

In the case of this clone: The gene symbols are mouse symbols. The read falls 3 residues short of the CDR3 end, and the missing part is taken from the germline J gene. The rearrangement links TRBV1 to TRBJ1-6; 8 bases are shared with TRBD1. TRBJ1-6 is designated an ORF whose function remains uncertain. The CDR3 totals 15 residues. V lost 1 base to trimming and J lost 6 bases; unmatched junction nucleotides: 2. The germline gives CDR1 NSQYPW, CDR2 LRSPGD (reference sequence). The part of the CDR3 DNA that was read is TGCACCTGCAGTGCAGGGACAGGGCCTAATTCGCCC. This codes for CTCSAGTGPNSP. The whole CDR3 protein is CTCSAGTGPNSPLYF.

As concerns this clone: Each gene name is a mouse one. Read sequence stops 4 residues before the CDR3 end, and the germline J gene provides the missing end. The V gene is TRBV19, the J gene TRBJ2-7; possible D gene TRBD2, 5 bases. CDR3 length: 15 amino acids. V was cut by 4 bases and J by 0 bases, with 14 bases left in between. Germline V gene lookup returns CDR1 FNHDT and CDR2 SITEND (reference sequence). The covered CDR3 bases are TGTGCCAGCAGTCCCCGACTGAGGAGCTCCTAT. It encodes CASSPRLRSSY. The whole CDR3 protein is CASSPRLRSSYEQYF.

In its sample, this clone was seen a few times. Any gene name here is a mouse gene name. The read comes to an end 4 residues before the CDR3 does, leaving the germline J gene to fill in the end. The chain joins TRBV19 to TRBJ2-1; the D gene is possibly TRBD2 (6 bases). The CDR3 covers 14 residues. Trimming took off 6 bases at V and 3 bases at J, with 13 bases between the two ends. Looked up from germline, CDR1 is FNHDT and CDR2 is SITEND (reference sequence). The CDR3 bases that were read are TGTGCCAGCACCTCTGGGGTGTCCTATGCT. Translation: CASTSGVSYA. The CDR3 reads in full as CASTSGVSYAEQFF.

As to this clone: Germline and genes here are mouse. The sequenced CDR3 bases are TGTGCCAGCACAGAAGGGGACAGGGCGGAT. It encodes CASTEGDRAD. The whole CDR3 region reads CASTEGDRADEQYF. The chain recombines TRBV13-3 with TRBJ2-7; TRBD1 agrees at 9 bases. The read terminates 4 residues ahead of where the CDR3 ends, so the germline J gene completes it. The length of the CDR3 is 14 residues. Germline values: CDR1 NNHDY, CDR2 SYVADS.

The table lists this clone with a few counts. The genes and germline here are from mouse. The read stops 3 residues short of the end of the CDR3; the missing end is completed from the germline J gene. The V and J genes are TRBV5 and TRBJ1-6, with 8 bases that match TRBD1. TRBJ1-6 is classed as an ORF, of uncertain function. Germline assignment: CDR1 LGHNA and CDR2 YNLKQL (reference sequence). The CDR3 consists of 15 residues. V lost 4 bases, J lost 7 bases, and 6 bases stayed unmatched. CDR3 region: CASSPTGAVNSPLYF. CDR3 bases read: TGTGCCAGCAGCCCGACAGGGGCCGTGAATTCGCCC.

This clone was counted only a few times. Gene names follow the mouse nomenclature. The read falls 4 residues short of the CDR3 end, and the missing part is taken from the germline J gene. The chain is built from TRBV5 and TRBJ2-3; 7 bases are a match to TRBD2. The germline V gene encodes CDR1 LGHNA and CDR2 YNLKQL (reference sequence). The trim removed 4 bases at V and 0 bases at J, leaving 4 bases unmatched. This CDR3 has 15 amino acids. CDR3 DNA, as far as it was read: TGTGCCAGCAGCCCCCCTGGGGGTAGTGCAGAA. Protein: CASSPPGGSAE. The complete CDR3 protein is CASSPPGGSAETLYF.

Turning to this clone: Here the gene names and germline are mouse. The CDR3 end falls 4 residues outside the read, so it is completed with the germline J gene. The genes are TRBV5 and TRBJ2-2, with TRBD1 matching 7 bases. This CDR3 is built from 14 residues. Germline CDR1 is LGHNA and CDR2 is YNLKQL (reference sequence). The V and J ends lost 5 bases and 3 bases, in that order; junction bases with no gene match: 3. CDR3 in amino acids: CASSTGTDTGQLYF. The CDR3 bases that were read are TGTGCCAGCAGCACAGGGACAGACACCGGG.